Following are 27 T cell receptor beta chains from one sample sequenced in a study of blood T cell repertoires in COVID-19. TCRdb keeps only in-frame clones here, not all; method: immunoSEQ multiplex PCR. This table holds over 110,000 clones, 70% to 85% found once. Sample: peripheral blood. The receptors originated from a man aged 55 to 70 with active or convalescent COVID-19.

The gene calls are TRBV7-2 and TRBJ1-3, with 8 bases lining up with TRBD1. The V gene end was trimmed by 1 base and the J gene end by 2 bases; junction bases not matched to a gene: 4. CDR1 and CDR2 from the germline V gene are SGHTA and FQGNSA. The CDR3 runs to 16 residues. The CDR3 coding sequence is TGTGCCAGCAGCTTAGTTGGACAGGGCACTGGAAACACCATATATTTT. Its translation: CASSLVGQGTGNTIYF.

This clone was counted a few times. The rearrangement uses TRBV7-2 and TRBJ2-7; D perhaps matches TRBD2 (7 bases). CDR3 length: 17 residues. Germline V gene data show CDR1 as SGHTA and CDR2 as FQGNSA. The V gene lost 1 base and the J gene lost 0 bases, with 16 bases spanning the gap. CDR3 sequence: CASSLGGGRGLSYEQYF. In DNA, the CDR3 is TGTGCCAGCAGCTTAGGGGGGGGGCGCGGACTCTCCTACGAGCAGTACTTC.

The chain uses TRBV6-2 or TRBV6-3 and TRBJ2-1, with TRBD1 matching 7 bases. Trimming took 6 bases from V and 4 from J; bases not matched to a gene: 12. Looked up from germline, CDR1 is MNHEY and CDR2 is SVGEGT. The CDR3 consists of 16 residues. The CDR3 spells CASSPRQGRWYNEQFF. CDR3 DNA sequence: TGTGCCAGCAGCCCTAGACAGGGTAGGTGGTACAATGAGCAGTTCTTC.

V gene TRBV11-3 combines with J gene TRBJ2-6, with D perhaps matching TRBD2 (6 bases). The germline CDR1 and CDR2 sequences are SGHNT and YENEEA. The germline V and J ends were trimmed by 8 bases and 0 bases, with 14 bases remaining between them. The CDR3 loop spans 16 amino acids. CDR3 residues: CASYPGLTSGANVLTF. The CDR3 DNA is TGTGCCAGCTATCCGGGACTTACCTCTGGGGCCAACGTCCTGACTTTC.

The V and J genes are TRBV18 and TRBJ2-1, with D maybe TRBD2 (5 bases). Germline lookup yields CDR1 KGHSH and CDR2 LQKENI. This CDR3 is built from 14 residues. Trimming took 0 bases from V and 4 from J, leaving 7 bases between them. CDR3 DNA: TGTGCCAGCTCACCACCGGACTCATACAATGAGCAGTTCTTC. It is translated as CASSPPDSYNEQFF.

The J gene is TRBJ1-5, the V gene TRBV29-1, with D maybe TRBD1 (5 bases). The CDR3 totals 15 residues. With 6 bases removed from V and 0 bases from J, the gap between germline ends came to 15 bases. Germline-derived CDR1 and CDR2 are SQVTM and ANQGSEA. The CDR3 loop is CSVQEDRNSNQPQHF. In nucleotides, the CDR3 is TGCAGCGTCCAAGAAGACAGAAATAGCAATCAGCCCCAGCATTTT.

This clone was detected only once. The sample has other DNA sequences that encode this CDR3 too. The chain combines TRBV4-3 with TRBJ1-1; D is unclear. The CDR3 has 14 amino acids. Germline V gives CDR1 LGHNA, CDR2 YSLEER. Trimming shortened V by 0 bases and J by 0 bases, and 5 bases separated the two germline ends. CDR3 sequence: CASSQEPVNTEAFF. The CDR3 nucleotides are TGCGCCAGCAGCCAAGAGCCGGTGAACACTGAAGCTTTCTTT.

The genes are TRBV6-2 or TRBV6-3 and TRBJ1-2, with 10 bases matching TRBD1. Germline CDR1 and CDR2: MNHEY and SVGEGT. There are 14 residues in the CDR3. After removal of 6 bases from V and 8 bases from J, the junction contained 9 bases not matched to a gene. The CDR3 nucleotides are TGTGCCAGCAGCCCTACCGGGACAGGGGACGGCTACACCTTC. This sequence encodes CASSPTGTGDGYTF.

The gene calls are TRBV19 and TRBJ1-2; the match to TRBD1 covers 9 bases. Looked up from germline, CDR1 is LNHDA and CDR2 is SQIVND (reference sequence). CDR3 length equals 13 residues. V was pared by 2 bases and J by 7 bases, with 2 bases of the junction left unmatched. This CDR3 reads CASSIPTGGGYTF. The DNA of the CDR3 is TGTGCCAGTAGTATACCGACAGGGGGTGGCTACACCTTC.

This clone was seen a few times. This chain connects TRBV7-9 to TRBJ2-5; 7 bases are shared with TRBD2. This CDR3 is 15 amino acids long. The V gene end was trimmed by 7 bases and the J gene end by 1 base; junction bases not matched to a gene: 9. The germline V gene has CDR1 SEHNR and CDR2 FQNEAQ (reference sequence). This CDR3 reads CASTLGGSSQETQYF. Written as DNA, the CDR3 is TGTGCCAGCACTTTAGGCGGGAGTAGCCAAGAGACCCAGTACTTC.

V usage is TRBV5-1 and J usage is TRBJ1-3; weak D call: TRBD1 (5 bases). The ends were cut back, 0 bases at V and 0 bases at J, with 16 bases in the middle. CDR3 size: 18 residues. Germline CDR1 and CDR2: SGHRS and YFSETQ. CDR3 nucleotides: TGCGCCAGCAGCTTGGGAAGTGGGGGGTCCAACTCTGGAAACACCATATATTTT. Its translation: CASSLGSGGSNSGNTIYF.

The genes are TRBV6-2 or TRBV6-3 and TRBJ2-7; D ambiguous. Germline V gene lookup returns CDR1 MNHEY and CDR2 SVGEGT. The CDR3 is made up of 17 amino acids. V was clipped by 0 bases and J by 0 bases, with 15 bases between them. CDR3 nucleotides: TGTGCCAGCAGTTACTCGAGGCGCGCGTTAAGCTCCTACGAGCAGTACGTC. Translated: CASSYSRRALSSYEQYV.

The CDR3 nucleotides read TGTGCCAGCAGGGGGACAGGAGCACTCTATGGCTACACCTTC. Protein product: CASRGTGALYGYTF. The chain joins TRBV2 to TRBJ1-2; 8 bases align to TRBD1. The germline V gene encodes CDR1 SNHLY and CDR2 FYNNEI. The CDR3 sequence is 14 residues long. After removal of 6 bases from V and 4 bases from J, the junction contained 7 bases not matched to a gene.

The gene calls are TRBV5-4 and TRBJ1-1; 10 bases agree with TRBD1. The germline gives CDR1 SGHNT, CDR2 YYREEE (reference sequence). The CDR3 runs to 15 residues. Trimming cost V 5 bases and J 3 bases; bases outside gene matches: 7. In DNA, the CDR3 is TGTGCCAGCAGTAGGGACAGGGGAAGAGACACTGAAGCTTTCTTT. Encoded protein: CASSRDRGRDTEAFF.

The chain couples TRBV4-1 to TRBJ2-2; TRBD2 matches at 9 bases. Germline-derived CDR1 and CDR2 are MGHRA and YSYEKL. With V trimmed by 4 bases and J by 1 base, 4 bases remained unmatched. The CDR3 spans 16 residues. The CDR3, as DNA: TGCGCCAGCAGCCGAGGCGGGAGGGGGAACACCGGGGAGCTGTTTTTT. This encodes CASSRGGRGNTGELFF.

The V gene is TRBV7-2, the J gene TRBJ1-2; 8 nucleotides align to TRBD1. J lost 0 bases, V lost 3 bases, and 9 bases had no gene match. CDR1 SGHTA and CDR2 FQGNSA come from the germline V gene. This CDR3 is built from 17 residues. The CDR3 protein is CASSLTGVSTSNYGYTF. As DNA, the CDR3 is TGTGCCAGCAGCTTGACAGGGGTTTCGACCTCTAACTATGGCTACACCTTC.

This clone was seen more than once but under ten times. CDR3 coding DNA: TGTGCCAGCAACCAGACACCGAACACTGAAGCTTTCTTT. Amino acid sequence: CASNQTPNTEAFF. V gene TRBV12-3 or TRBV12-4 combines with J gene TRBJ1-1; no clear D gene. The CDR3 loop spans 13 amino acids. Trimming cost V 7 bases and J 1 base, with 10 bases left between them.

The rearrangement uses TRBV29-1 and TRBJ2-1; D gene uncertain. The V gene's germline CDR1 is SQVTM and CDR2 ANQGSEA. This CDR3 spans 11 amino acids. Trimming shortened V by 7 bases and J by 1 base, and 5 bases separated the two germline ends. This chain's CDR3 is CSGVSYNEQFF. CDR3 in DNA: TGCAGCGGCGTATCCTACAATGAGCAGTTCTTC.

In this sample, this clone turned up a few times. The chain recombines TRBV6-2 or TRBV6-3 with TRBJ2-3; 8 positions match TRBD1. Germline trimming cut 3 bases from V and 1 base from J; bases unmatched to any gene: 3. The CDR3 has 15 residues. Germline V lookup: CDR1 MNHEY, CDR2 SVGEGT. Here the CDR3 DNA reads TGTGCCAGCAGTTATTTGGGACAGGGCACAGATACGCAGTATTTT. It yields the protein CASSYLGQGTDTQYF.

This sequence joins TRBV11-2 and TRBJ2-7; D may be TRBD2 (6 bases). The V gene lost 2 bases and the J gene lost 6 bases, with 17 bases spanning the gap. Germline V gene sequence: CDR1 SGHAT, CDR2 FQNNGV. This CDR3 has 15 residues. The CDR3 sequence: CASSLTQIRRGEQYF. The CDR3 DNA follows: TGTGCCAGCAGCTTAACACAGATCAGGCGGGGCGAGCAGTACTTC.

The chain is built from TRBV18 and TRBJ1-2, with D unresolved. The V gene's germline CDR1 is KGHSH and CDR2 LQKENI. Trimming took off 3 bases at V and 7 bases at J, with 18 bases between the two ends. CDR3 length equals 15 residues. The CDR3 bases are TGTGCCAGCTCACCCGACGGAGATCGAGTATCTGGCTACACCTTC. Its protein is CASSPDGDRVSGYTF.

This clone has just one count. The chain links TRBV5-1 to TRBJ2-2; a possible D gene is TRBD2 (5 bases). The CDR3 totals 20 residues. Germline V gene data show CDR1 as SGHRS and CDR2 as YFSETQ. V gave up 0 bases and J gave up 4 bases, with 25 bases separating them. Here the CDR3 reads CASSLGRAGTFIKTTGELFF. The DNA for the CDR3 is TGCGCCAGCAGCTTGGGGCGGGCAGGCACCTTCATCAAGACCACCGGGGAGCTGTTTTTT. Looking up the rest from reference TRBV5-1 and TRBJ2-2 gives the full variable domain: KAGVTQTPRYLIKTRGQQVTLSCSPISGHRSVSWYQQTPGQGLQFLFEYFSETQRNKGNFPGRFSGRQFSNSRSEMNVSTLELGDSALYLCASSLGRAGTFIKTTGELFFGEGSRLTVL.

This chain joins TRBV6-5 and TRBJ2-2, with a weak D call TRBD2 (6 bases). V lost 3 bases and J lost 6, with 11 bases in between. CDR1 and CDR2 from the germline V gene are MNHEY and SVGAGI. The CDR3 runs to 14 residues. The CDR3 bases are TGTGCCAGCAGTTATCTCGGGGGACCCGGGGAGCTGTTTTTT. It codes for CASSYLGGPGELFF.

This chain links TRBV24-1 with TRBJ2-5; D unclear. The CDR3 is 12 amino acids. The V end was cut by 3 bases, the J end by 5 bases, with 6 bases between. Germline V gives CDR1 KGHDR, CDR2 SFDVKD. The CDR3 loop reads CATSDDGETQYF. The CDR3, as DNA: TGTGCCACCAGTGATGACGGGGAGACCCAGTACTTC.

The sample holds many counts of this clone. This rearrangement joins TRBV11-3 to TRBJ2-1; 11 nucleotides align to TRBD2. The CDR3 totals 15 residues. From germline, CDR1 is SGHNT and CDR2 YENEEA. The ends lost 6 bases at V and 4 bases at J; junction bases unmatched: 5. CDR3 DNA sequence: TGTGCCAGCAGTGATAGCGGGGGGGCATACAATGAGCAGTTCTTC. It translates to CASSDSGGAYNEQFF. Complete variable domain (other parts from reference TRBV11-3 and TRBJ2-1): EAGVVQSPRYKIIEKKQPVAFWCNPISGHNTLYWYLQNLGQGPELLIRYENEEAVDDSQLPKDRFSAERLKGVDSTLKIQPAELGDSAVYLCASSDSGGAYNEQFFGPGTRLTVL.

This chain uses TRBV20-1 with TRBJ1-2; D is unclear. V was cut by 6 bases and J by 4 bases, with 9 bases left in between. The CDR3 extends over 11 amino acids. The germline gives CDR1 DFQATT, CDR2 SNEGSKA (reference sequence). CDR3 residues: CSAEQSYGYTF. CDR3 coding DNA: TGCAGTGCGGAGCAGTCCTATGGCTACACCTTC.

The genes are TRBV4-3 and TRBJ1-1; tentatively, D is TRBD1 (6 bases). This CDR3 comprises 15 residues. V lost 4 bases, J lost 0 bases, and 12 bases lay in between. In germline, CDR1 is LGHNA, CDR2 YSLEER. For the CDR3, the DNA is TGCGCCAGCAGCCCCTCGGACAGAATGAACACTGAAGCTTTCTTT. It specifies CASSPSDRMNTEAFF.